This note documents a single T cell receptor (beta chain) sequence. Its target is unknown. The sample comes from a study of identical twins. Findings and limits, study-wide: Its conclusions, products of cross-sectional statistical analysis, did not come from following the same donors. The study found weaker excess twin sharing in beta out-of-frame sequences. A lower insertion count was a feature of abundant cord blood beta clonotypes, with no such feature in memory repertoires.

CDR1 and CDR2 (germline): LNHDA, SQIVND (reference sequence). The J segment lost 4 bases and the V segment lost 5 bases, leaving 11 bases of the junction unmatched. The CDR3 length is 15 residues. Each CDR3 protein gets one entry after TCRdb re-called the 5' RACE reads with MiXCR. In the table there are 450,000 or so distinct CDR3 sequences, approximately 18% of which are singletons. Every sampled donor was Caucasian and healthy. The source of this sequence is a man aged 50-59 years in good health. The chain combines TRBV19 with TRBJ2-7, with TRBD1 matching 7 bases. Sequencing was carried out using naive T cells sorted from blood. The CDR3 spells CASSSQGVSPYEQYF. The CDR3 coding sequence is TGTGCCAGTAGTTCGCAGGGGGTCTCTCCGTACGAGCAGTACTTC.